This T cell receptor beta chain emerged from a study of CXCR3-negative and CXCR3-positive naive CD8 T cells. The study's findings and limits: CXCR3-positive naive cells carried more hydrophobic TRB CDR3s than CXCR3-negative naive cells did.

Concerning this clonotype itself: Its antigen is unknown.

The study made its TRB cDNA libraries by 5' RACE, adding UMI labels. TCRdb re-called the 5' RACE reads and shows each CDR3 protein once, DNA omitted. This sample contains around 65,000 distinct CDR3 sequences. The germline CDR1 and CDR2 sequences are SQVTM and ANQGSEA. The CDR3 consists of 12 residues. The chain employs TRBV29-1 and TRBJ2-7; TCRdb's D call, TRBD1, is unchecked because there is no DNA. Sequencing was carried out using naive CXCR3+ CD8+ T cells from blood. Subset: CD45RO-CCR7+CD27+CD95- naive CD8+ T cells expressing CXCR3 (TNR3+). This receptor was obtained from a human donor in good health. Some clones in this sample may be carry-over from other donors' samples. This CDR3 reads CSVSPVGYEQYF.